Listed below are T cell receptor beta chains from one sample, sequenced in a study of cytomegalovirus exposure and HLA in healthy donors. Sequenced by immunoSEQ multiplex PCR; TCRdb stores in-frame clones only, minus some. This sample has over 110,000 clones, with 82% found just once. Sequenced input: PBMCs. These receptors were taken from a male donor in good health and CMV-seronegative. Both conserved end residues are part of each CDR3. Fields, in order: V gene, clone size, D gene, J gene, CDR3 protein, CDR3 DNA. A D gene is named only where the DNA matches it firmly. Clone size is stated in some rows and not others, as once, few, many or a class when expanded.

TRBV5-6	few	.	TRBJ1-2	CASSESYYGYTF	TGTGCCAGCAGCGAGAGTTACTATGGCTACACCTTC
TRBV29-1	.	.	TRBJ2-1	CSVTPDSNEQFF	TGCAGCGTAACACCGGACAGCAATGAGCAGTTCTTC
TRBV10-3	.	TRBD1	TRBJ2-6	CAISVGTGTSGANVLTF	TGTGCCATCAGTGTGGGGACAGGGACCTCTGGGGCCAACGTCCTGACTTTC
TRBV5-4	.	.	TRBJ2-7	CASSLAAGPYEQYF	TGTGCCAGCAGCTTGGCCGCGGGACCCTACGAGCAGTACTTC
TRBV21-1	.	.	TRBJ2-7	CASSTGQGYEQYF	TGTGCCAGCAGCACCGGACAGGGCTACGAGCAGTACTTC
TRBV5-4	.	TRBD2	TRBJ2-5	CASSPGGMRETQYF	TGTGCCAGCAGCCCGGGGGGGATGCGGGAGACCCAGTACTTC
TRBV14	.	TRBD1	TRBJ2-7	CASSLAGTAYEQYF	TGTGCCAGCAGCCTCGCCGGGACAGCCTACGAGCAGTACTTC
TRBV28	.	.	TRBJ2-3	CASMRRVTDTQYF	TGTGCCAGCATGAGGAGGGTGACAGATACGCAGTATTTT
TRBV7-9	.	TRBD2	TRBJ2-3	CASSLASGNGADTQYF	TGTGCCAGCAGCTTAGCCAGCGGGAATGGCGCAGATACGCAGTATTTT
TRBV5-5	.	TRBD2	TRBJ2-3	CASSQGLAGAFGSDTQYF	TGTGCCAGCAGCCAAGGACTAGCGGGAGCTTTTGGATCAGATACGCAGTATTTT
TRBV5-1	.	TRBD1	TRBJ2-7	CASRGQGSEQYF	TGCGCCAGCAGGGGACAGGGGAGCGAGCAGTACTTC
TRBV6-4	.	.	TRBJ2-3	CASSDGSEYTQYF	TGTGCCAGCAGTGACGGGAGCGAGTATACGCAGTATTTT
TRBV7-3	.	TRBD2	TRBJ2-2	CASSPDEAGGFGNTGELFF	TGTGCCAGCAGCCCCGATGAGGCGGGAGGGTTCGGGAACACCGGGGAGCTGTTTTTT
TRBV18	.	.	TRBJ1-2	CASSPDSRRGYTF	TGTGCCAGCTCGCCCGACAGTCGGAGAGGCTACACCTTC
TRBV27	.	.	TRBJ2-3	CATAGRSSTDTQYF	TGTGCCACGGCGGGTAGGTCTAGCACAGATACGCAGTATTTT
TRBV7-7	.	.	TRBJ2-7	CASSLGTQGAYEQYF	TGTGCCAGCAGCTTAGGGACCCAGGGCGCCTACGAGCAGTACTTC
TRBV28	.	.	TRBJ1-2	CASRPPGSYGYTF	TGTGCCAGCAGACCTCCGGGGAGCTATGGCTACACCTTC
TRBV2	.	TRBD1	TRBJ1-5	CASSEAYRGVQPQHF	TGTGCCAGCAGTGAAGCGTACAGGGGGGTTCAGCCCCAGCATTTT
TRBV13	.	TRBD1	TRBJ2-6	CASSLLRTGSDSGANVLTF	TGTGCCAGCAGCTTGCTCCGGACAGGCTCCGACTCTGGGGCCAACGTCCTGACTTTC
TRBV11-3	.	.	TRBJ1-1	CASSFSLGAEAFF	TGTGCCAGCAGCTTTAGTTTAGGGGCTGAAGCTTTCTTT
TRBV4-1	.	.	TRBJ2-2	CASSQSRISTGELFF	TGCGCCAGCAGCCAATCCAGGATTTCTACCGGGGAGCTGTTTTTT
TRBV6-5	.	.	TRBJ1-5	CASSYGSTQPQHF	TGTGCCAGCAGTTACGGGAGCACTCAGCCCCAGCATTTT
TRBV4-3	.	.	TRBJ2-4	CASSQDRPFREIWAKNIQYF	TGCGCCAGCAGCCAAGATCGACCCTTCAGGGAAATTTGGGCCAAAAACATTCAGTACTTC
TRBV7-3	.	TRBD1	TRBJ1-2	CASSPGTAYGYTF	TGTGCCAGCAGCCCCGGGACAGCCTATGGCTACACCTTC
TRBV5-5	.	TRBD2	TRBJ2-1	CASSYITGGNEQFF	TGTGCCAGCAGCTATATCACGGGGGGCAATGAGCAGTTCTTC
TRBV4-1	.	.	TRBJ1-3	CASSPIESGNTIYF	TGCGCCAGCAGCCCTATAGAGAGTGGAAACACCATATATTTT
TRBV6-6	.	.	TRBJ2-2	CASSSGVEGTGELFF	TGTGCCAGCAGTTCCGGGGTTGAGGGCACCGGGGAGCTGTTTTTT
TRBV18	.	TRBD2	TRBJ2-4	CASSPGLAEAKNIQYF	TGTGCCAGCTCACCCGGACTAGCGGAAGCCAAAAACATTCAGTACTTC